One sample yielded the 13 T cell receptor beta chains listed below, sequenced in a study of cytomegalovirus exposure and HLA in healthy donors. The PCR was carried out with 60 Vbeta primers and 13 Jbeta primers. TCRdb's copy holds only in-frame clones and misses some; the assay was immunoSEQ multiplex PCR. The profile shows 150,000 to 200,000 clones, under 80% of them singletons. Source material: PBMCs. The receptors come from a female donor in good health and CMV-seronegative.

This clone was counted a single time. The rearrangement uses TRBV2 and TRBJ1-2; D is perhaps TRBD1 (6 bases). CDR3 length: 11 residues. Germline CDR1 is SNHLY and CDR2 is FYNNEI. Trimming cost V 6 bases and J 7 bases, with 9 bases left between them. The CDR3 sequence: CASSRGSGYTF. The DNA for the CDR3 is TGTGCCAGCAGCAGGGGCTCTGGCTACACCTTC.

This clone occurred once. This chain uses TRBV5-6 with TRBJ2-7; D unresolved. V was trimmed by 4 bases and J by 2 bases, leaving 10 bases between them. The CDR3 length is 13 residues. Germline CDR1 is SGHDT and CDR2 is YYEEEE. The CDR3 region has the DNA TGTGCCAGCAGCAACAGAGCACCCTACGAGCAGTACTTC. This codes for CASSNRAPYEQYF.

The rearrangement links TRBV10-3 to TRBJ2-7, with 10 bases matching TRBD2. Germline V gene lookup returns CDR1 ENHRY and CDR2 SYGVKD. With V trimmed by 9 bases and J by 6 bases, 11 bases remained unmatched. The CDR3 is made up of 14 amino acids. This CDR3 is CAMRAGGPFGEQYF. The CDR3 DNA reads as TGTGCCATGAGAGCGGGGGGGCCGTTCGGCGAGCAGTACTTC.

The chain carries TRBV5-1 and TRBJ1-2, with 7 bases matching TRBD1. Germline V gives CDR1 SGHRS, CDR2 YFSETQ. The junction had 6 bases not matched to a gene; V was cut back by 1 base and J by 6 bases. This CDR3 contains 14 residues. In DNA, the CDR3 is TGCGCCAGCAGCTTGAACAGGGGAGAAGATGGCTACACCTTC. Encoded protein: CASSLNRGEDGYTF. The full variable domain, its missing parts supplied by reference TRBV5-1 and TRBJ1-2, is KAGVTQTPRYLIKTRGQQVTLSCSPISGHRSVSWYQQTPGQGLQFLFEYFSETQRNKGNFPGRFSGRQFSNSRSEMNVSTLELGDSALYLCASSLNRGEDGYTFGSGTRLTVV.

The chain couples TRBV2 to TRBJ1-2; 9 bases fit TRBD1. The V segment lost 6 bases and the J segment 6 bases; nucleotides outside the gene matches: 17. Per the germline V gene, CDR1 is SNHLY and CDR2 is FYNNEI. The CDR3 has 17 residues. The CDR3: CASSSPGTGWIRDGYTF. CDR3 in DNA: TGTGCCAGCAGCTCCCCCGGGACAGGGTGGATCAGGGATGGCTACACCTTC.

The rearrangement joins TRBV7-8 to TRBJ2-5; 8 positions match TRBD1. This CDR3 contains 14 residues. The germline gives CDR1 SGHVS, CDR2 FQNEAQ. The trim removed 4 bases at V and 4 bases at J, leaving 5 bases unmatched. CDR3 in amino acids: CASSYPTGVETQYF. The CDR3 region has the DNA TGTGCCAGCAGCTACCCGACAGGGGTAGAGACCCAGTACTTC.

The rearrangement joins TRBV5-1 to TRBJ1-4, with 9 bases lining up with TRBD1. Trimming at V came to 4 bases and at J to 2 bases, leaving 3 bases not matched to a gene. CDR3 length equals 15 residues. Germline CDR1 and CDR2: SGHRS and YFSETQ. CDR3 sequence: CASSIQGATNEKLFF. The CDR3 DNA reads TGCGCCAGCAGCATACAGGGGGCGACTAATGAAAAACTGTTTTTT.

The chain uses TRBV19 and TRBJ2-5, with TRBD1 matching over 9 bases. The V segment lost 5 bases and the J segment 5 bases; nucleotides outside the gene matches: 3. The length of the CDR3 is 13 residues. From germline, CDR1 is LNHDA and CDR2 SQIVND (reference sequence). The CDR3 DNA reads TGTGCCAGTAGTCTGGGGACAGGGGAGACCCAGTACTTC. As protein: CASSLGTGETQYF.

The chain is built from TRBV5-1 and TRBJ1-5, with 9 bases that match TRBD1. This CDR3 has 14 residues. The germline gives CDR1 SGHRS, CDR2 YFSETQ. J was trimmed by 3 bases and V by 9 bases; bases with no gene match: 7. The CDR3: CANPYRGPNQPQHF. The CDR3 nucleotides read TGCGCCAACCCGTACAGGGGGCCCAATCAGCCCCAGCATTTT.

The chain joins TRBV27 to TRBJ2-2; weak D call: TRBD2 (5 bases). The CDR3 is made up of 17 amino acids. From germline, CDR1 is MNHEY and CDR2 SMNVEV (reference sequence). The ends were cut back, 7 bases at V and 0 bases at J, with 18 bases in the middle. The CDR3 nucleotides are TGTGCCAGCACCCTAAGAGGACTGCATGCGAACACCGGGGAGCTGTTTTTT. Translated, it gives CASTLRGLHANTGELFF.

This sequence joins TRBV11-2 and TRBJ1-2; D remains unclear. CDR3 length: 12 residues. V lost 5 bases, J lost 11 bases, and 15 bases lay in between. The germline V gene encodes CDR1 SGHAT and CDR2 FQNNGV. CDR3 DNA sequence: TGTGCCAGCAGCAGGCATGGCCTGACTTACACCTTC. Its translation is CASSRHGLTYTF. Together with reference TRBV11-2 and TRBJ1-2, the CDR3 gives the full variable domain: EAGVAQSPRYKIIEKRQSVAFWCNPISGHATLYWYQQILGQGPKLLIQFQNNGVVDDSQLPKDRFSAERLKGVDSTLKIQPAKLEDSAVYLCASSRHGLTYTFGSGTRLTVV.

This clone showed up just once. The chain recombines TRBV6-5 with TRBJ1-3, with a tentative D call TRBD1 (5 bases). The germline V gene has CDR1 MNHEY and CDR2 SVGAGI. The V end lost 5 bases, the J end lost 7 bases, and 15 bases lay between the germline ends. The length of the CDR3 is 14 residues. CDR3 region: CASSQTQGWNTIYF. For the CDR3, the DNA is TGTGCCAGCAGTCAGACTCAGGGTTGGAACACCATATATTTT.

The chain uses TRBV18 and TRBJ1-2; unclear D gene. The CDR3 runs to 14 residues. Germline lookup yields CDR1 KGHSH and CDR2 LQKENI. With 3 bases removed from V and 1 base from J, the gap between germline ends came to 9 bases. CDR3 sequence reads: CASSPFSINYGYTF. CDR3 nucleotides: TGTGCCAGCTCACCGTTCAGTATTAACTATGGCTACACCTTC.